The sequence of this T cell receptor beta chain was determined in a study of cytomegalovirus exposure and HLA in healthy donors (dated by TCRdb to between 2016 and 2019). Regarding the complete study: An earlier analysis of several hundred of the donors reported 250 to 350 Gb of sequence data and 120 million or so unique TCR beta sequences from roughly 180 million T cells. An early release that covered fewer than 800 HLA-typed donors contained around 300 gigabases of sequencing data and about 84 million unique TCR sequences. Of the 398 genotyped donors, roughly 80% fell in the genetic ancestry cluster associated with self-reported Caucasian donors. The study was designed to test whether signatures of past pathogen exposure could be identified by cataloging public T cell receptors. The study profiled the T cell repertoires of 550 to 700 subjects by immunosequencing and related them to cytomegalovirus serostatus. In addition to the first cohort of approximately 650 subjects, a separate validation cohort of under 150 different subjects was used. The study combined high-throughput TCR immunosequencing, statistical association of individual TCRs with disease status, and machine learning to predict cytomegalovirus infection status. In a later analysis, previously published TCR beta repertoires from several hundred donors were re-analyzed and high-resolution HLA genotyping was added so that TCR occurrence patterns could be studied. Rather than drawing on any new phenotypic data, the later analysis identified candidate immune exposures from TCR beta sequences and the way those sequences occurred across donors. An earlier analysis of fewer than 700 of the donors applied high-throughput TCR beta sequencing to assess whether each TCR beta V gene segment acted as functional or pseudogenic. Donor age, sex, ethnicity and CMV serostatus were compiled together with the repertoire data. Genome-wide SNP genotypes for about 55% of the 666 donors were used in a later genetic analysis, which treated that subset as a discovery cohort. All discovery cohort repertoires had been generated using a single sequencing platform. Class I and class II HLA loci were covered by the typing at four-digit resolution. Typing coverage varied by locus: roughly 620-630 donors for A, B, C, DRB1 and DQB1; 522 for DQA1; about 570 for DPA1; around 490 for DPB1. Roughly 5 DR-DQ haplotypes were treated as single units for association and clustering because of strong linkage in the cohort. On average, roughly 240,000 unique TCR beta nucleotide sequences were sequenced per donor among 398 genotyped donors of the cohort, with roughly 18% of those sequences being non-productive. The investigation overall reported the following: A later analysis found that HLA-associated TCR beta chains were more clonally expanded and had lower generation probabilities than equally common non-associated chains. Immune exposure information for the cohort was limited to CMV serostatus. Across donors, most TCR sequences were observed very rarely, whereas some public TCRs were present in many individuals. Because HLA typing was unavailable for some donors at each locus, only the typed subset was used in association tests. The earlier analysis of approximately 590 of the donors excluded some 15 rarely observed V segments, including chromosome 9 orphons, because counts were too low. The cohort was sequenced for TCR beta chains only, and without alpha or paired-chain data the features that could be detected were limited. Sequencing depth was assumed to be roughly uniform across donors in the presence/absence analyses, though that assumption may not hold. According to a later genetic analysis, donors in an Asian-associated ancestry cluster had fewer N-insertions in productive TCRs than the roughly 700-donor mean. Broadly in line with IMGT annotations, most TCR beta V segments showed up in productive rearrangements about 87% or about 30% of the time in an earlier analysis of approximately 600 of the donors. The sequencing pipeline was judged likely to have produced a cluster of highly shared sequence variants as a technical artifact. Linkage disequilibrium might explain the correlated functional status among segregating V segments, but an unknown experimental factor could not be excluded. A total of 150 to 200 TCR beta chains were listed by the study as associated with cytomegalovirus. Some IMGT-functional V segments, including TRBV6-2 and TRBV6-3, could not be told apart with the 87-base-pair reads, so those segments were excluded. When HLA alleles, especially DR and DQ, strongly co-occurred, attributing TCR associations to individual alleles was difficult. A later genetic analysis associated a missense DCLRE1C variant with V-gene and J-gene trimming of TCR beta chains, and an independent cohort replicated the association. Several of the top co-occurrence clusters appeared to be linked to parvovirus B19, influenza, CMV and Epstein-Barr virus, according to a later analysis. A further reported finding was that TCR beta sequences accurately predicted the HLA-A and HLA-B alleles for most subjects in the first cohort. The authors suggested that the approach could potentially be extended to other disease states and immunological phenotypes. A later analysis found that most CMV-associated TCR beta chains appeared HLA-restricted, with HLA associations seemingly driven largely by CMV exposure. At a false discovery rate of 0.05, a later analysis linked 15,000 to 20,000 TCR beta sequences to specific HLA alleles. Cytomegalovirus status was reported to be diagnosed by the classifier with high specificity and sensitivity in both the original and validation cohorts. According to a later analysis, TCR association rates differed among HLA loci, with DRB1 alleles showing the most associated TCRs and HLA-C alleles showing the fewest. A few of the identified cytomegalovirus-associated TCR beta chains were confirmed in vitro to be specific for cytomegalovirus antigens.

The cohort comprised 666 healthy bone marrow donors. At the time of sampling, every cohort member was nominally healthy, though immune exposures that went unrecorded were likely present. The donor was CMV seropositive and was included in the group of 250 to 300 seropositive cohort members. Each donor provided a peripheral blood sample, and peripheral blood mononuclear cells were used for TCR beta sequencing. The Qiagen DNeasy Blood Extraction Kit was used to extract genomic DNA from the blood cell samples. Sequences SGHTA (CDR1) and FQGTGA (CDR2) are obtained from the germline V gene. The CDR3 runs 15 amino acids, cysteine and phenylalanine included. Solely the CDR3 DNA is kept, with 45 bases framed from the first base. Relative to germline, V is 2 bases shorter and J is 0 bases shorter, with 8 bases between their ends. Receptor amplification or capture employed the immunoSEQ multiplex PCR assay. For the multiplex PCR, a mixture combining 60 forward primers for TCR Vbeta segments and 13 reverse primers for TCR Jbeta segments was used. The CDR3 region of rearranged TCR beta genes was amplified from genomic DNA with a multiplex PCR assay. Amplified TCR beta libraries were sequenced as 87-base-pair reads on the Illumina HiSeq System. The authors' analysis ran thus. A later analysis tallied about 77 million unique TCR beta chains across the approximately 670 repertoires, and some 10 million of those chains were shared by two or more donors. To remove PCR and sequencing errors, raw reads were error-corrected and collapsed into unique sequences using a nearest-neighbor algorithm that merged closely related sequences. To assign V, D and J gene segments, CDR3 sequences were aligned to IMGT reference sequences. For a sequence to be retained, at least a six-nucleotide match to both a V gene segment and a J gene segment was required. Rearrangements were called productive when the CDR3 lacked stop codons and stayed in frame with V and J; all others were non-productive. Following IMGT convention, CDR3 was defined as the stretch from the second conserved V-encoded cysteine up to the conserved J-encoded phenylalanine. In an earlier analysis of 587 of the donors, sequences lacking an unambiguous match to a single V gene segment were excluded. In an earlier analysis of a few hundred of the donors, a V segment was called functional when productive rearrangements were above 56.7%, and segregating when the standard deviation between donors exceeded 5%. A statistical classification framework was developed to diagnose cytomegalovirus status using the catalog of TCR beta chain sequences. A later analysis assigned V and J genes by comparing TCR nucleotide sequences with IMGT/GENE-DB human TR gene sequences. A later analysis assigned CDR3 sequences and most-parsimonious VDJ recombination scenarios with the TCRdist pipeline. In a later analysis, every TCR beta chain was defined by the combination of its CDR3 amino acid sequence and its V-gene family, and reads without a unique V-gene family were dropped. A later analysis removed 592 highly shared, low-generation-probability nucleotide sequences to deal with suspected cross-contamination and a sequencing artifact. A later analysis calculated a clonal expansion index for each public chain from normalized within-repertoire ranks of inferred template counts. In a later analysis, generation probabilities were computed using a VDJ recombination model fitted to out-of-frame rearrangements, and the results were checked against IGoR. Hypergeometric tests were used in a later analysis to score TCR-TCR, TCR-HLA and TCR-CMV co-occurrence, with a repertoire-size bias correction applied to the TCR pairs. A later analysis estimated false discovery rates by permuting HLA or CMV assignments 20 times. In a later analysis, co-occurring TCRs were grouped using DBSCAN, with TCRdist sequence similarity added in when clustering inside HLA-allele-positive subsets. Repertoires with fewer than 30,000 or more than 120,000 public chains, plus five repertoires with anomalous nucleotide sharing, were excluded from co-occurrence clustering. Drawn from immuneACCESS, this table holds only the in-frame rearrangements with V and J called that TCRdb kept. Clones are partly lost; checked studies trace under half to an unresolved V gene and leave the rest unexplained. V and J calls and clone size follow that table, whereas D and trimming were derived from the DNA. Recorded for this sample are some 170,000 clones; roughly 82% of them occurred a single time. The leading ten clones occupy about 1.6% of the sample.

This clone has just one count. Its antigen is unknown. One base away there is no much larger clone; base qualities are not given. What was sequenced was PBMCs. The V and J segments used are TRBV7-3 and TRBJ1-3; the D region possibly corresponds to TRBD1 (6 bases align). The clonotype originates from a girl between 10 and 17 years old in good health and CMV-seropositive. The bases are TGTGCCAGCAGCTTACAGGGGAACTCTGGAAACACCATATATTTT. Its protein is CASSLQGNSGNTIYF.